The rows below give T cell receptor beta chains drawn from one sample of a study of blood T cell repertoires in COVID-19. Generated by immunoSEQ multiplex PCR, the TCRdb table keeps only in-frame clones and is missing some. The sample has around 190,000 clones; 88% are singletons. Input material: peripheral blood. The receptors were gathered from a man between 18 and 29 years old with active or convalescent COVID-19. Both conserved end residues are part of each CDR3. A D gene is named only where the DNA matches it firmly. Size tells how often a clone was seen (once, few, many) or the class of an expanded clone, and some rows leave it out.

J: TRBJ2-3; V: TRBV3-1/TRBV3-2; size: NA; D: NA; DNA: TGTGCCAGCAGCGTCCGGGACTTCAATACGCAGTATTTT; CDR3: CASSVRDFNTQYF
J: TRBJ1-2; V: TRBV2; size: NA; D: NA; DNA: TGTGCCAGCAACGAAGGGGCGAACTATGGCTACACCTTC; CDR3: CASNEGANYGYTF
J: TRBJ2-7; V: TRBV7-2; size: NA; D: NA; DNA: TGTGCCAGCAGCTTCCTAAGGAGCTCCTACGAGCAGTACTTC; CDR3: CASSFLRSSYEQYF
J: TRBJ2-3; V: TRBV5-6; size: once; D: TRBD1; DNA: TGTGCCAGCAACCCGACAGGGATGGGTACCACAGATACGCAGTATTTT; CDR3: CASNPTGMGTTDTQYF
J: TRBJ1-2; V: TRBV6-6; size: NA; D: NA; DNA: TGTGCCAGCAGCAGGGGTAGTGGTTATGGCTACACCTTC; CDR3: CASSRGSGYGYTF
J: TRBJ2-1; V: TRBV7-3; size: NA; D: NA; DNA: TGTGCCAGCAGCCCGAGGACAGCTACCTACAATGAGCAGTTCTTC; CDR3: CASSPRTATYNEQFF
J: TRBJ2-7; V: TRBV19; size: NA; D: NA; DNA: TGTGCCAGTAGTCGCATCACAATGGACGAGCAGTACTTC; CDR3: CASSRITMDEQYF
J: TRBJ2-7; V: TRBV3-1/TRBV3-2; size: NA; D: NA; DNA: TGTGCCAGCAGCCAGTTAACCTACGAGCAGTACTTC; CDR3: CASSQLTYEQYF
J: TRBJ2-7; V: TRBV11-2; size: NA; D: TRBD2; DNA: TGTGCCAGCAGCTCAAGGACCCCGCGGGAGAGTCGATACGAGCAGTACTTC; CDR3: CASSSRTPRESRYEQYF
J: TRBJ2-2; V: TRBV5-4; size: NA; D: TRBD1; DNA: TGTGCCAGCAGCAGAGGGACAGCCGGGGAGCTGTTTTTT; CDR3: CASSRGTAGELFF
J: TRBJ2-7; V: TRBV11-2; size: NA; D: NA; DNA: TGTGCCAGCAGCTTAGCGGGGGGCCTGGGCGAGCAGTACTTC; CDR3: CASSLAGGLGEQYF
J: TRBJ2-5; V: TRBV3-1/TRBV3-2; size: NA; D: NA; DNA: TGTGCCAGCAGCCAAGACTGGACCCAGTACTTC; CDR3: CASSQDWTQYF
J: TRBJ1-2; V: TRBV5-1; size: NA; D: TRBD1; DNA: TGCGCCAGCAGCTCGGACGGACAGGGAAACTATGGCTACACCTTC; CDR3: CASSSDGQGNYGYTF
J: TRBJ1-1; V: TRBV7-2; size: NA; D: TRBD1; DNA: TGTGCCAGCAGCTTTGGGACAGGGAACACTGAAGCTTTCTTT; CDR3: CASSFGTGNTEAFF
J: TRBJ1-1; V: TRBV14; size: few; D: NA; DNA: TGTGCCAGCAGCCAAGGACACGTTGAAGCTTTCTTT; CDR3: CASSQGHVEAFF
J: TRBJ2-3; V: TRBV2; size: NA; D: TRBD2; DNA: TGTGCCAGCAGTGTGGGGCGGGGGGGCACAGATACGCAGTATTTT; CDR3: CASSVGRGGTDTQYF
J: TRBJ1-1; V: TRBV3-1/TRBV3-2; size: NA; D: NA; DNA: TGTGCCAGCAGCCCTGAGCGGGGGCCTGAAGCTTTCTTT; CDR3: CASSPERGPEAFF
J: TRBJ2-2; V: TRBV3-1/TRBV3-2; size: NA; D: TRBD2; DNA: TGTGCCAGCAGGGGATCGGGGGGAGTCGGGGAGCTGTTTTTT; CDR3: CASRGSGGVGELFF
J: TRBJ1-2; V: TRBV29-1; size: NA; D: NA; DNA: TGCAGCGTTGAAAGTGGACAATTTGGAGCTGGCTACACCTTC; CDR3: CSVESGQFGAGYTF
J: TRBJ1-2; V: TRBV2; size: NA; D: TRBD1; DNA: TGTGCCAGCAGTGAGAGGACAGGGGGGCACTATGGCTACACCTTC; CDR3: CASSERTGGHYGYTF
J: TRBJ1-5; V: TRBV2; size: NA; D: TRBD1; DNA: TGTGCCAGCAGCGAACAGACAGGGAGGCAGCCCCAGCATTTT; CDR3: CASSEQTGRQPQHF
J: TRBJ1-2; V: TRBV30; size: NA; D: NA; DNA: TGTGCCTGGAGTCGGAGCAGGGGCTATGGCTACACCTTC; CDR3: CAWSRSRGYGYTF
J: TRBJ2-1; V: TRBV2; size: NA; D: TRBD1; DNA: TGTGCCAGCAGCTACAGGGGCAACTCCTACAATGAGCAGTTCTTC; CDR3: CASSYRGNSYNEQFF
J: TRBJ1-1; V: TRBV5-1; size: few; D: TRBD1; DNA: TGCGCCAGCAGAGAAGGGGGCATGGACACTGAAGCTTTCTTT; CDR3: CASREGGMDTEAFF
J: TRBJ1-2; V: TRBV9; size: NA; D: TRBD1; DNA: TGTGCCAGCAGCAGCCAGGGGGCGCACGGCTACACCTTC; CDR3: CASSSQGAHGYTF
J: TRBJ2-2; V: TRBV2; size: NA; D: TRBD1; DNA: TGTGCCAGCAGGGGGGACAGCGACACCGGGGAGCTGTTTTTT; CDR3: CASRGDSDTGELFF
J: TRBJ1-6; V: TRBV7-9; size: NA; D: NA; DNA: TGTGCCAGCAGCTTGGGCGGGGAATCACCCCTCCACTTT; CDR3: CASSLGGESPLHF
J: TRBJ2-1; V: TRBV10-1; size: once; D: TRBD1; DNA: TGCGCCAGCAGTGAGCGGACAGGGTACAATGAGCAGTTCTTC; CDR3: CASSERTGYNEQFF
J: TRBJ2-3; V: TRBV10-1; size: NA; D: TRBD2; DNA: TGCGCCAGCAGTGAGTCGAAGCGGGGGGGCTTGGATACGCAGTATTTT; CDR3: CASSESKRGGLDTQYF
J: TRBJ1-3; V: TRBV25-1; size: NA; D: NA; DNA: TGTGCCAGCAGTGAATTTTACACCGATCCCTCTGGAAACACCATATATTTT; CDR3: CASSEFYTDPSGNTIYF
J: TRBJ2-7; V: TRBV4-1; size: NA; D: NA; DNA: TGCGCCAGCAGCCAACCTCCAGGATCCTACGAGCAGTACTTC; CDR3: CASSQPPGSYEQYF
J: TRBJ1-3; V: TRBV4-3; size: NA; D: TRBD1; DNA: TGCGCCAGCAGCCGCACCGGGACAGGGGTCGGAAACACCATATATTTT; CDR3: CASSRTGTGVGNTIYF
J: TRBJ1-4; V: TRBV19; size: NA; D: TRBD1; DNA: TGTGCCAGTAGTCCAGGGGGCGATCTTGAAAAACTGTTTTTT; CDR3: CASSPGGDLEKLFF
J: TRBJ2-1; V: TRBV5-1; size: NA; D: TRBD1; DNA: TGCGCCAGCAGCCCCTCCGGACAGGACTACAATGAGCAGTTCTTC; CDR3: CASSPSGQDYNEQFF
J: TRBJ2-1; V: TRBV5-1; size: NA; D: TRBD1; DNA: TGCGCCAGCAGCTCCCAGGGACAGGGGGCTATAGATGAGCAGTTCTTC; CDR3: CASSSQGQGAIDEQFF
J: TRBJ1-2; V: TRBV30; size: once; D: NA; DNA: TGTGCCTGGAGTCGAAGGAAGACAGCCTCGATCGGCTATGGCTACACCTTC; CDR3: CAWSRRKTASIGYGYTF
J: TRBJ1-1; V: TRBV6-5; size: NA; D: NA; DNA: TGTGCCAGCAGTTACACAGACAGCCTACTCACTGAAGCTTTCTTT; CDR3: CASSYTDSLLTEAFF
J: TRBJ2-7; V: TRBV2; size: once; D: NA; DNA: TGTGCCAGCAGTGTTGAGGGTGGTTTCGAGCAGTACTTC; CDR3: CASSVEGGFEQYF
J: TRBJ2-3; V: TRBV11-2; size: once; D: NA; DNA: TGTGCCAGCAGCCGGCAGGGGCAGGGAAAAGATACGCAGTATTTT; CDR3: CASSRQGQGKDTQYF
J: TRBJ1-2; V: TRBV6-2/TRBV6-3; size: once; D: NA; DNA: TGTGCCAGCAGCGACCCACCGGGAGGGTATGGCTACACCTTC; CDR3: CASSDPPGGYGYTF
J: TRBJ2-5; V: TRBV5-4; size: NA; D: TRBD1; DNA: TGTGCCACTAACAGGGGGCGAGAGACCCAGTACTTC; CDR3: CATNRGRETQYF
J: TRBJ2-5; V: TRBV19; size: NA; D: NA; DNA: TGTGCCAGTAGTATCAACCGGTTACAAGAGACCCAGTACTTC; CDR3: CASSINRLQETQYF
J: TRBJ2-3; V: TRBV7-2; size: NA; D: NA; DNA: TGTGCCAGCAGCTTAAACGTCGGGGTACACACAGATACGCAGTATTTT; CDR3: CASSLNVGVHTDTQYF
J: TRBJ1-1; V: TRBV19; size: NA; D: NA; DNA: TGTGCCAGTAGTACAGGGTCAGCTGAAGCTTTCTTT; CDR3: CASSTGSAEAFF
J: TRBJ1-1; V: TRBV30; size: NA; D: NA; DNA: TGTGCCTGGAGCCGTACAGGTGACACTGAAGCTTTCTTT; CDR3: CAWSRTGDTEAFF
J: TRBJ2-7; V: TRBV7-6; size: many; D: TRBD1; DNA: TGTGCCAGCAGCCCCAGGAGGGGGACAGGGATCCACGAGCAGTACTTC; CDR3: CASSPRRGTGIHEQYF
J: TRBJ2-3; V: TRBV7-2; size: NA; D: NA; DNA: TGTGCCAGCAGCCTAAGCCGCGGCACAGATACGCAGTATTTT; CDR3: CASSLSRGTDTQYF
J: TRBJ2-3; V: TRBV5-6; size: NA; D: NA; DNA: TGTGCCAGCAGCTCCTGGACTATGACAGATACGCAGTATTTT; CDR3: CASSSWTMTDTQYF
J: TRBJ2-7; V: TRBV5-4; size: NA; D: NA; DNA: TGTGCCAGCAGCTTGCATGGTAGAGTCTACGAGCAGTACTTC; CDR3: CASSLHGRVYEQYF
J: TRBJ2-2; V: TRBV5-4; size: NA; D: NA; DNA: TGTGCCAGCAGCCCACGGACTATGGACACCGGGGAGCTGTTTTTT; CDR3: CASSPRTMDTGELFF
J: TRBJ1-1; V: TRBV27; size: NA; D: NA; DNA: TGTGCCAGCTCTTTGTACGACAGAAACACTGAAGCTTTCTTT; CDR3: CASSLYDRNTEAFF
J: TRBJ1-3; V: TRBV9; size: NA; D: TRBD1; DNA: TGTGCCAGCAGCGCTTCGACAGGGTACGGAAACACCATATATTTT; CDR3: CASSASTGYGNTIYF
J: TRBJ2-7; V: TRBV6-2/TRBV6-3; size: NA; D: TRBD2; DNA: TGTGCCAGCAGCCCGGGACTAGCGGGAAAGTACGAGCAGTACTTC; CDR3: CASSPGLAGKYEQYF
J: TRBJ1-1; V: TRBV5-1; size: NA; D: NA; DNA: TGCGCCAGCAACTCCGACGACACGGAAGCTTTCTTT; CDR3: CASNSDDTEAFF
J: TRBJ1-2; V: TRBV10-1; size: NA; D: TRBD1; DNA: TGCGCCAGCAGTCCGGACAGGGGAAGGAATGGCTACACCTTC; CDR3: CASSPDRGRNGYTF
J: TRBJ1-1; V: TRBV24-1; size: once; D: NA; DNA: TGTGCCACCAGTACAGGGTGGAGTACTGAAGCTTTCTTT; CDR3: CATSTGWSTEAFF
J: TRBJ2-6; V: TRBV9; size: NA; D: TRBD1; DNA: TGTGCCAGCAGCAGCACACAGGGGTTGGGCGGGGCCAACGTCCTGACTTTC; CDR3: CASSSTQGLGGANVLTF
J: TRBJ2-7; V: TRBV10-3; size: once; D: NA; DNA: TGTGCCATCGGGGGGGGACAGGAGATAGCCTACGAGCAGTACTTC; CDR3: CAIGGGQEIAYEQYF
J: TRBJ2-1; V: TRBV19; size: NA; D: NA; DNA: TGTGCCAGTAGTATAGGAGGGGAGGCCTACAATGAGCAGTTCTTC; CDR3: CASSIGGEAYNEQFF
J: TRBJ2-6; V: TRBV12-3/TRBV12-4; size: once; D: NA; DNA: TGTGCCAGCAGTTCATCCGGGGCCAACGTCCTGACTTTC; CDR3: CASSSSGANVLTF